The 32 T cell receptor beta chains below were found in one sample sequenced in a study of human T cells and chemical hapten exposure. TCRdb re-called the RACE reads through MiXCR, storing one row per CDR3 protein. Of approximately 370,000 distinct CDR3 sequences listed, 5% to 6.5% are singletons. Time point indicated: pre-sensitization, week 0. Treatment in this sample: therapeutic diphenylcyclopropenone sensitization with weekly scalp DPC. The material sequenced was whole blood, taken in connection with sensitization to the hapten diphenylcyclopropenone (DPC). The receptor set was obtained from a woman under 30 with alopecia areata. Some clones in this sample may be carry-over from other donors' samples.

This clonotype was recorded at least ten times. CDR3 nucleotides: TGTGCCAGCAGCTTGAGGATGCAGACGGCTAATGAAAAACTGTTTTTT. Its translation is CASSLRMQTANEKLFF. The V gene is TRBV5-5, the J gene TRBJ1-4; D not certain. V was clipped by 1 base and J by 3 bases, with 13 bases between them. Germline-derived CDR1 and CDR2 are SGHKS and YYEKEE (reference sequence). The CDR3 spans 16 residues.

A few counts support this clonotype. The CDR3: CASGQGLNSPLHF. In DNA form, the CDR3 reads TGTGCCAGTGGACAGGGATTGAATTCACCCCTCCACTTT. This sequence joins TRBV6-2 or TRBV6-3 and TRBJ1-6; TRBD1 matches at 8 bases. This CDR3 comprises 13 residues. V lost 9 bases, J lost 7 bases, and 5 bases stayed unmatched. Germline V gene sequence: CDR1 MNHEY, CDR2 SVGEGT.

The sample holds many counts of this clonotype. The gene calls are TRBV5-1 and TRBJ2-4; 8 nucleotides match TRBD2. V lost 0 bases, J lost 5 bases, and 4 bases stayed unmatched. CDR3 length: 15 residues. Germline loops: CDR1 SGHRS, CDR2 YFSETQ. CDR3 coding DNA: TGCGCCAGCAGCTTGGTAGAAGCGGGGGAAAACATTCAGTACTTC. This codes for CASSLVEAGENIQYF. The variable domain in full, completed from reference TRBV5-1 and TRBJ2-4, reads KAGVTQTPRYLIKTRGQQVTLSCSPISGHRSVSWYQQTPGQGLQFLFEYFSETQRNKGNFPGRFSGRQFSNSRSEMNVSTLELGDSALYLCASSLVEAGENIQYFGAGTRLSVL.

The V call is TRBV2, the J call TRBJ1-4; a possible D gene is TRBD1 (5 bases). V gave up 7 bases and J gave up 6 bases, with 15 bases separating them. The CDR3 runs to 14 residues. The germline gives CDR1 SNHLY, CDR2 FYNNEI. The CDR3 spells CASTGDRADEKLFF. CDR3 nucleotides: TGTGCCAGCACCGGGGACCGGGCGGATGAAAAACTGTTTTTT.

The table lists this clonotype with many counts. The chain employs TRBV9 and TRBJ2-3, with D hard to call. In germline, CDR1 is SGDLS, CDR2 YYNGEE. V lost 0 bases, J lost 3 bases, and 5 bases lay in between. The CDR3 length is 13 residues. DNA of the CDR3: TGTGCCAGCAGCGTAGGGGAAACAGATACGCAGTATTTT. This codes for CASSVGETDTQYF.

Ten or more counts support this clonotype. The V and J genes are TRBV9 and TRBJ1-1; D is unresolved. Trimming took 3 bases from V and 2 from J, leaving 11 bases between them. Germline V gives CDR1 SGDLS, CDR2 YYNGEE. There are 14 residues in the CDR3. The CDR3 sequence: CASSAGYPNTEAFF. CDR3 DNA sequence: TGTGCCAGCAGCGCGGGGTATCCTAACACTGAAGCTTTCTTT.

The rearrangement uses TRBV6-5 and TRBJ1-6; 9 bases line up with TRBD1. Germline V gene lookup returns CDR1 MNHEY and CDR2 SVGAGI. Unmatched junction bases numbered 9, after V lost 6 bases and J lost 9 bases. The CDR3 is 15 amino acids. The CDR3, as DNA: TGTGCCAGCAGACCCCCCGGACAGGGGACTTCACCCCTCCACTTT. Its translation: CASRPPGQGTSPLHF.

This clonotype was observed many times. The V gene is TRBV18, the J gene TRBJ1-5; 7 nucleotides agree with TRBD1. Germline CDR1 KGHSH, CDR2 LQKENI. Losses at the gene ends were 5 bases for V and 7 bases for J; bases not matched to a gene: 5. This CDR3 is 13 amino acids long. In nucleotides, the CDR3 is TGTGCCAGCTCATCAGGGGGTCCCCAGCCCCAGCATTTT. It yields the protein CASSSGGPQPQHF.

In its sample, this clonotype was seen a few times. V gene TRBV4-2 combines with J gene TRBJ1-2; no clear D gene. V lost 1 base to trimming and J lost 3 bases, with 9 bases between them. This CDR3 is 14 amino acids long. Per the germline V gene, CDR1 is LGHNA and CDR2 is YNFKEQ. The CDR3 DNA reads TGTGCCAGCAGCCAAGCTAGGGAGGACTATGGCTACACCTTC. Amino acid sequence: CASSQAREDYGYTF.

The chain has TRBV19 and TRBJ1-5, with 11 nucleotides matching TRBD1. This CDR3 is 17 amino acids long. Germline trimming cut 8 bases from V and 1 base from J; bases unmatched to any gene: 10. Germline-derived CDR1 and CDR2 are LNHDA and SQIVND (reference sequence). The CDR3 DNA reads TGTGCCAGTTTCCGTGGACAGGGGGCCGGGAGCAATCAGCCCCAGCATTTT. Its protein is CASFRGQGAGSNQPQHF.

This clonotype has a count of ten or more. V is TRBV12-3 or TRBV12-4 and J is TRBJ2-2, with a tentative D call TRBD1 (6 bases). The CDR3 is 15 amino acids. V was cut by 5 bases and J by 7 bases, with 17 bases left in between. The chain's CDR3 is CASSPRDNDNGELFF. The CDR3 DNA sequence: TGTGCCAGCAGTCCCCGGGACAACGATAACGGGGAGCTGTTTTTT.

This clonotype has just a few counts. The CDR3 region has the DNA TGTGCCAGCAGCTCGACCTGGGGTACTAGCACAGATACGCAGTATTTT. Protein product: CASSSTWGTSTDTQYF. The chain links TRBV5-8 to TRBJ2-3; D unclear. Trimming cost V 3 bases and J 0 bases, with 14 bases left between them. This CDR3 has 16 residues. Per the germline V gene, CDR1 is SGHTS and CDR2 is YDEGEE.

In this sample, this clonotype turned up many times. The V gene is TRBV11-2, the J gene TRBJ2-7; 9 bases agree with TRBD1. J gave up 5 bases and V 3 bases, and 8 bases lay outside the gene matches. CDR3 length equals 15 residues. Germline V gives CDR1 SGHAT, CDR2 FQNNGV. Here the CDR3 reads CASSFVPGTGHEQYF. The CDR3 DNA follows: TGTGCCAGCAGCTTCGTGCCCGGGACAGGGCACGAGCAGTACTTC.

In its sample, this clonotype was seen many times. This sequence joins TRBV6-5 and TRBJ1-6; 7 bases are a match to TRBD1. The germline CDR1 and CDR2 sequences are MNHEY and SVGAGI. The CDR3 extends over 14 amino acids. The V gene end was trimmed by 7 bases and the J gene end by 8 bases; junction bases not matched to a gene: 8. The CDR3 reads CASTGRDSHSPLHF. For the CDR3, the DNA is TGTGCCAGCACGGGGCGGGACAGCCATTCACCCCTCCACTTT.

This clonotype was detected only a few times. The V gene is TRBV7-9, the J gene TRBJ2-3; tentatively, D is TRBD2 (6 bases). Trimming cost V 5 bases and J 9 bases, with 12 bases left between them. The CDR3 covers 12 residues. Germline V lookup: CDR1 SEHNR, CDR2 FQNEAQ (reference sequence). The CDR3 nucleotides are TGTGCCAGCAGCCAGGGACTCAGCACGCAGTATTTT. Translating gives CASSQGLSTQYF.

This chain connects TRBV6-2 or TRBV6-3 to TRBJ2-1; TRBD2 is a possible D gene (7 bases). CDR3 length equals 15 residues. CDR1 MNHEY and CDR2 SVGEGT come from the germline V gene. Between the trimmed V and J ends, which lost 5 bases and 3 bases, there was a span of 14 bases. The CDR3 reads CASSLKGGIYNEQFF. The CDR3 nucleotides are TGTGCCAGCAGTCTCAAGGGGGGGATCTACAATGAGCAGTTCTTC.

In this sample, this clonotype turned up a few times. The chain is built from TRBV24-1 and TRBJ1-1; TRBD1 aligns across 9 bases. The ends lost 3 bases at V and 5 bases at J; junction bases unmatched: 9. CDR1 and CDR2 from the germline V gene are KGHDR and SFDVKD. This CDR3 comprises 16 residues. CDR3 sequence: CATSDAGTGTATEAFF. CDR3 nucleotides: TGTGCCACCAGTGATGCCGGGACAGGGACCGCGACTGAAGCTTTCTTT.

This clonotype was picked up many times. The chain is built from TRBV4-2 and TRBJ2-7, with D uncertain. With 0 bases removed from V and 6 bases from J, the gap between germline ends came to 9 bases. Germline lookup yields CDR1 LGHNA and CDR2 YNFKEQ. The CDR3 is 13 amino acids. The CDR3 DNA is TGTGCCAGCAGCCAAGACCTTCCTGGCGAGCAGTACTTC. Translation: CASSQDLPGEQYF.

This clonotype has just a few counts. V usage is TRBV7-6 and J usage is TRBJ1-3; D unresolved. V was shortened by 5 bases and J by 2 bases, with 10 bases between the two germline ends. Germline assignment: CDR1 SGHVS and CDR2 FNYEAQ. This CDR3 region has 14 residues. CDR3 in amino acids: CASSPGMTGNTIYF. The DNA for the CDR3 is TGTGCCAGCAGCCCCGGGATGACTGGAAACACCATATATTTT.

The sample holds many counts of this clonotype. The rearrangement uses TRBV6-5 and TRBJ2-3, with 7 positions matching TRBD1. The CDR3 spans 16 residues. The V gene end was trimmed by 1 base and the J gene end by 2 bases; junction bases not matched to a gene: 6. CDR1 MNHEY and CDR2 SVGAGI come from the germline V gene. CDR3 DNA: TGTGCCAGCAGTTACTACACCGACAGGGTCACAGATACGCAGTATTTT. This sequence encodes CASSYYTDRVTDTQYF.

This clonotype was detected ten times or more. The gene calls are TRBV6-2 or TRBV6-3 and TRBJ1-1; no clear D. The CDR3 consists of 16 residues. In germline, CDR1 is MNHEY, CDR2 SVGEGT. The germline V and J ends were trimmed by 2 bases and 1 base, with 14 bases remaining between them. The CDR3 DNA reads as TGTGCCAGCAGTTACCCATCAACGATCCGGAACACTGAAGCTTTCTTT. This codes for CASSYPSTIRNTEAFF.

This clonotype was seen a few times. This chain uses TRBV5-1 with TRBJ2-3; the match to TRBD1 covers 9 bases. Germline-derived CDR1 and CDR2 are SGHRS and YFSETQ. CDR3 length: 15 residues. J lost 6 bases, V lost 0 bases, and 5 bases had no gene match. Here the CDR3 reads CASSLEGQGVDTQYF. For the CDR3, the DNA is TGCGCCAGCAGCTTGGAGGGACAGGGAGTGGATACGCAGTATTTT.

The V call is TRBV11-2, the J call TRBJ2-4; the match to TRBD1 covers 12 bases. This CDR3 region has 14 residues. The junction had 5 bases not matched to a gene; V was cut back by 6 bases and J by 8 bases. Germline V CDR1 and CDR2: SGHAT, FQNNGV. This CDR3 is CASRVGQGADIQYF. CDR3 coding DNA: TGTGCCAGCAGGGTGGGACAGGGGGCAGACATTCAGTACTTC.

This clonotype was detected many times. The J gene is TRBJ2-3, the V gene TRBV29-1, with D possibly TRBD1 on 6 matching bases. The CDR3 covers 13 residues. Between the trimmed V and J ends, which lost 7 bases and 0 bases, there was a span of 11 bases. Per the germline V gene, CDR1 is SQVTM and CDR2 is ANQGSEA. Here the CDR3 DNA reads TGCAGCGCTTGGGGACAAAGCACAGATACGCAGTATTTT. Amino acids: CSAWGQSTDTQYF.

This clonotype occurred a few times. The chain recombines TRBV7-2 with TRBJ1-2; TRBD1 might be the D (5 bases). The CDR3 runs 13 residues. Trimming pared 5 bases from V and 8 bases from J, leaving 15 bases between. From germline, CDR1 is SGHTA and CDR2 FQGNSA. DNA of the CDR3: TGTGCCAGCAGCACATGGGACTCGCCGGGCTACACCTTC. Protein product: CASSTWDSPGYTF. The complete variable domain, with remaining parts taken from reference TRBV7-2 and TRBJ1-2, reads GAGVSQSPSNKVTEKGKDVELRCDPISGHTALYWYRQSLGQGLEFLIYFQGNSAPDKSGLPSDRFSAERTGGSVSTLTIQRTQQEDSAVYLCASSTWDSPGYTFGSGTRLTVV.

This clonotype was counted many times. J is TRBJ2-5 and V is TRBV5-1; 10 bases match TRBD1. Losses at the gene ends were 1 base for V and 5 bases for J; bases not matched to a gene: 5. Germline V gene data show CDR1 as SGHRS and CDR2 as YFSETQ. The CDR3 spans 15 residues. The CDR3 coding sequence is TGCGCCAGCAGCTTGCTGGGACAGGGGTTGGAGACCCAGTACTTC. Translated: CASSLLGQGLETQYF.

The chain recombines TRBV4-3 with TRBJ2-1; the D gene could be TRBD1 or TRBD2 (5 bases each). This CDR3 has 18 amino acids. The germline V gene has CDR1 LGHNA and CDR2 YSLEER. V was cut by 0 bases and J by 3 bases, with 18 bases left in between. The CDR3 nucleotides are TGCGCCAGCAGCCAAGAGATTTACTGGGGGTGGAACTACAATGAGCAGTTCTTC. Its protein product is CASSQEIYWGWNYNEQFF.

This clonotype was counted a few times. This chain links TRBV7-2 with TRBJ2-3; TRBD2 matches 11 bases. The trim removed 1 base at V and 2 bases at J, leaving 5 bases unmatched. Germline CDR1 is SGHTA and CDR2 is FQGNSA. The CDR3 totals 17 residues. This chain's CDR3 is CASSLGLAGGLTDTQYF. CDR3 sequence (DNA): TGTGCCAGCAGCTTAGGGCTAGCGGGGGGCCTCACAGATACGCAGTATTTT.

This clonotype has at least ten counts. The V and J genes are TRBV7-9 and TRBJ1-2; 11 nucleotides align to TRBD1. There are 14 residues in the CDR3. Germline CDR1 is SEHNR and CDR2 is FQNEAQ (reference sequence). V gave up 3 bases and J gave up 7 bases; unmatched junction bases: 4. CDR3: CASSFGQGAGGYTF. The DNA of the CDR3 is TGTGCCAGCAGCTTTGGACAGGGGGCTGGTGGCTACACCTTC.

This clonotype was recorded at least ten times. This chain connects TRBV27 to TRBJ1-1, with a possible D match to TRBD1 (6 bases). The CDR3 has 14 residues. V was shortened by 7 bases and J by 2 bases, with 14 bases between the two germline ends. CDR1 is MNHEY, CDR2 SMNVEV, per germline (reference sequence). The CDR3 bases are TGTGCCAGCACTCCCGGACAGCTAAACACTGAAGCTTTCTTT. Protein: CASTPGQLNTEAFF.

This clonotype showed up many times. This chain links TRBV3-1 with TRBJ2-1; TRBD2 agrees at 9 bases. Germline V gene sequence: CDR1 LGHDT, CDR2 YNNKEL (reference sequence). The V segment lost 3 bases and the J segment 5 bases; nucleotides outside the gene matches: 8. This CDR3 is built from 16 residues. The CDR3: CASSHLAGEENNEQFF. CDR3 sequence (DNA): TGTGCCAGCAGCCATTTAGCGGGGGAGGAAAACAATGAGCAGTTCTTC.

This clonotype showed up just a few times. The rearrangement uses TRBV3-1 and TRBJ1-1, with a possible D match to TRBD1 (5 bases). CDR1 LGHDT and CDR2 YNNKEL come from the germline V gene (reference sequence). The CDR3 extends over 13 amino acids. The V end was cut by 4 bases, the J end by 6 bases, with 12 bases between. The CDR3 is CASSPRRGAEAFF. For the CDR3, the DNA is TGTGCCAGCAGCCCCAGACGGGGGGCTGAAGCTTTCTTT. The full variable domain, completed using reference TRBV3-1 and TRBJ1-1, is DTAVSQTPKYLVTQMGNDKSIKCEQNLGHDTMYWYKQDSKKFLKIMFSYNNKELIINETVPNRFSPKSPDKAHLNLHINSLELGDSAVYFCASSPRRGAEAFFGQGTRLTVV.